The 15 T cell receptor beta chains given below trace back to one sample, sequenced in a study of beta chain features in type 1 diabetes. The antigens these receptors bind are not known. Study outcomes and limitations: A moderate, significant TCRB CDR3 shortening appeared in type 1 diabetes across four CD4+ subsets.

Expressed TCRB transcripts were sequenced because the isolated RNA had all been reverse transcribed beforehand. The method was immunoSEQ multiplex PCR; TCRdb's version includes in-frame clones alone and lacks a portion of them. The sample has over 650,000 clones; around an eighth are singletons. Sequencing input: naive CD4+ T cells from blood. The receptors derive from a man aged 18 to 29 with type 1 diabetes.

This clone was seen more than once but under ten times. This chain uses TRBV28 with TRBJ2-1, with 7 bases aligning to TRBD1. V shed 6 bases, J shed 1 base, and the junction held 12 bases outside the gene matches. This CDR3 has 17 amino acids. In germline, CDR1 is MDHEN, CDR2 SYDVKM. As DNA, the CDR3 is TGTGCCAGCAGCCCGACTCGAGGGGGCAGGTCCTACAATGAGCAGTTCTTC. Its protein is CASSPTRGGRSYNEQFF. The full variable domain, its missing parts supplied by reference TRBV28 and TRBJ2-1, is DVKVTQSSRYLVKRTGEKVFLECVQDMDHENMFWYRQDPGLGLRLIYFSYDVKMKEKGDIPEGYSVSREKKERFSLILESASTNQTSMYLCASSPTRGGRSYNEQFFGPGTRLTVL.

J is TRBJ2-4 and V is TRBV6-5, with D possibly matching TRBD1 (7 bases). Germline V gene data show CDR1 as MNHEY and CDR2 as SVGAGI. The CDR3 is 13 amino acids. Trimming took 8 bases from V and 2 from J, leaving 10 bases between them. For the CDR3, the DNA is TGTGCCAGCCAGGGGGGTACCAAAAACATTCAGTACTTC. Amino acid sequence: CASQGGTKNIQYF.

The rearrangement joins TRBV25-1 to TRBJ1-1, with 8 nucleotides matching TRBD1. This CDR3 is 14 amino acids long. Looked up from germline, CDR1 is MGHDK and CDR2 is SYGVNS. Losses at the gene ends were 3 bases for V and 6 bases for J; bases not matched to a gene: 6. In nucleotides, the CDR3 is TGTGCCAGCAGTGACCGACAGGGGAGGGCTGAAGCTTTCTTT. This codes for CASSDRQGRAEAFF.

The chain carries TRBV30 and TRBJ1-6; D may be TRBD1 (6 bases). CDR1 is GTSNPN and CDR2 is SVGIG in the germline V gene (reference sequence). CDR3 length equals 17 residues. The germline V and J ends were trimmed by 3 bases and 8 bases, with 23 bases remaining between them. CDR3 residues: CAWRRYPSGAGYSPLHF. The CDR3 DNA reads as TGTGCCTGGAGGCGGTATCCGTCAGGGGCCGGGTATTCACCCCTCCACTTT.

Regarding this clone: The junction departs from the called germline gene at one end, perhaps through a read error. The V and J genes are TRBV7-7 and TRBJ2-2; D gene unclear. The CDR3 totals 13 residues. In germline, CDR1 is SSHAT, CDR2 FNYEAQ (reference sequence). The CDR3 DNA sequence: TGTGCTAGCAGCTTCGTCCAGTACGGGGAGCTGTTTTTT. This gives the protein CASSFVQYGELFF.

This chain connects TRBV27 to TRBJ1-2; the match to TRBD1 covers 7 bases. This CDR3 contains 14 residues. Germline CDR1 reads MNHEY; CDR2 reads SMNVEV (reference sequence). V lost 6 bases to trimming and J lost 0 bases; unmatched junction nucleotides: 4. CDR3 in DNA: TGTGCCAGCAGGGGGACAGCAGCTAACTATGGCTACACCTTC. It codes for CASRGTAANYGYTF.

V gene TRBV19 combines with J gene TRBJ1-4; D is undetermined. CDR3 length: 19 residues. The V gene lost 3 bases and the J gene lost 6 bases, with 26 bases spanning the gap. Germline V gives CDR1 LNHDA, CDR2 SQIVND (reference sequence). CDR3 DNA: TGTGCCAGTAGTATGCCACGGCCGCGAGGATCGGTAGCGGATGAAAAACTGTTTTTT. It yields the protein CASSMPRPRGSVADEKLFF.

This clone was observed a handful of times. This CDR3 is CASSPNGQGIYEQFF. CDR3 sequence (DNA): TGTGCCAGCAGCCCGAACGGACAGGGAATCTATGAGCAGTTCTTC. The chain combines TRBV9 with TRBJ2-1, with 8 bases lining up with TRBD1. The germline CDR1 and CDR2 sequences are SGDLS and YYNGEE. The ends lost 4 bases at V and 8 bases at J; junction bases unmatched: 11. The CDR3 sequence is 15 residues long. Complete variable domain (other parts from reference TRBV9 and TRBJ2-1): DSGVTQTPKHLITATGQRVTLRCSPRSGDLSVYWYQQSLDQGLQFLIQYYNGEERAKGNILERFSAQQFPDLHSELNLSSLELGDSALYFCASSPNGQGIYEQFFGPGTRLTVL.

This sequence joins TRBV5-4 and TRBJ2-7, with 9 positions matching TRBD1. The germline V gene encodes CDR1 SGHNT and CDR2 YYREEE (reference sequence). CDR3 length: 15 residues. V was clipped by 1 base and J by 3 bases; unmatched bases: 5. CDR3 sequence: CASSLRKGQGYEQYF. CDR3 bases: TGTGCCAGCAGCTTGCGGAAGGGACAGGGCTACGAGCAGTACTTC.

This clone was counted between two and nine times. The chain recombines TRBV7-9 with TRBJ2-1; D possibly corresponds to TRBD1 (6 bases). This CDR3 spans 11 amino acids. Germline V gene sequence: CDR1 SEHNR, CDR2 FQNEAQ (reference sequence). V lost 3 bases and J lost 10, with 7 bases in between. DNA of the CDR3: TGTGCCAGCAGCTTCGGGACAGAGCAGTTCTTC. Translation gives CASSFGTEQFF.

This clone was counted a few times. This rearrangement joins TRBV5-5 to TRBJ2-7; TRBD1 might be the D (6 bases). Germline CDR1 reads SGHKS; CDR2 reads YYEKEE (reference sequence). The CDR3 covers 15 residues. Trimming took 4 bases from V and 3 from J, leaving 17 bases between them. CDR3 sequence reads: CASSLSIQGNYEQYF. DNA of the CDR3: TGTGCCAGCAGCCTGTCCATACAGGGTAACTACGAGCAGTACTTC.

Only a few counts were recorded for this clone. This chain connects TRBV2 to TRBJ1-1; D may be TRBD1 (6 bases). CDR1 and CDR2 from the germline V gene are SNHLY and FYNNEI. This CDR3 is built from 14 residues. The ends were cut back, 7 bases at V and 4 bases at J, with 16 bases in the middle. For the CDR3, the DNA is TGTGCCAGCACTCGGGACAACGTTCCCACTGAAGCTTTCTTT. Its protein is CASTRDNVPTEAFF.

In nucleotides, the CDR3 is TGTGCCAGCAGCTCCTGGGACAAGAGAGAGACCCAGTACTTC. Amino acid sequence: CASSSWDKRETQYF. This chain links TRBV6-1 with TRBJ2-5, with D maybe TRBD1 (6 bases). The germline V gene encodes CDR1 MNHNS and CDR2 SASEGT. The CDR3 length is 14 residues. Trimming pared 6 bases from V and 4 bases from J, leaving 15 bases between.

This clone came up a few times. At one of its ends the junction is not consistent with the germline gene, which may arise from a read error. The chain combines TRBV7-7 with TRBJ2-2, with D unclear. The germline V gene encodes CDR1 SSHAT and CDR2 FNYEAQ (reference sequence). The CDR3 contains 15 residues. The CDR3 region is CASSFVPKDTGELFF. CDR3 in DNA: TGTGCTAGCAGCTTTGTTCCCAAGGACACCGGGGAGCTGTTTTTT.

This clone was seen only a few times. V usage is TRBV7-9 and J usage is TRBJ1-2; no firm D call. The CDR3 spans 11 residues. CDR1 is SEHNR, CDR2 FQNEAQ, per germline (reference sequence). Trimming took 2 bases from V and 7 from J, leaving 5 bases between them. CDR3 coding DNA: TGTGCCAGCAGCTTATTCCCTGGCTACACCTTC. Encoded protein: CASSLFPGYTF.